These 11 T cell receptor beta chains were all obtained from the same sample, sequenced in a study of T cell repertoires in cytomegalovirus infection. Using its own MiXCR run on the reads, TCRdb lists one record per CDR3 protein. The sample gives a few hundred thousand distinct CDR3 sequences, roughly 20% of which show up once; approximately 10% is in the top ten. The sample taken for sequencing was PBMCs. The receptors originated from a human donor in good health (CMV status not recorded). Some clones in this sample may be carry-over from other donors' samples.

A few counts support this clonotype. CDR3 residues: CASSYFGQDTDTQYF. The CDR3, as DNA: TGTGCCAGCAGTTACTTCGGACAGGACACAGATACGCAGTATTTT. This chain joins TRBV6-5 and TRBJ2-3, with 7 bases that match TRBD1. This CDR3 has 15 residues. From germline, CDR1 is MNHEY and CDR2 SVGAGI. Trimming cost V 1 base and J 2 bases; bases outside gene matches: 3.

This chain links TRBV2 with TRBJ2-5; D possibly corresponds to TRBD1 (5 bases). The germline gives CDR1 SNHLY, CDR2 FYNNEI. V dropped 10 bases and J dropped 4 bases, with 16 bases sitting between them. The CDR3 sequence is 13 residues long. The CDR3 DNA reads as TGTGCCACCGTAAGGACATTCGGAGAGACCCAGTACTTC. Translating it yields CATVRTFGETQYF.

V gene TRBV4-3 combines with J gene TRBJ2-2; 9 bases match TRBD1. The CDR3 has 15 amino acids. Per germline, CDR1 LGHNA and CDR2 YSLEER. Trimming cost V 4 bases and J 6 bases; bases outside gene matches: 6. Here the CDR3 DNA reads TGCGCCAGCAGCCTCCAACAGGGGGCCGCCGGGGAGCTGTTTTTT. This translates into CASSLQQGAAGELFF.

The gene calls are TRBV5-1 and TRBJ2-5; D possibly matches TRBD1 or TRBD2 (5 bases each). With 0 bases removed from V and 7 bases from J, the gap between germline ends came to 19 bases. The CDR3 runs to 16 residues. Germline V CDR1 and CDR2: SGHRS, YFSETQ. CDR3 loop: CASSLAEARRGATQYF. In DNA, the CDR3 is TGCGCCAGCAGCTTGGCTGAAGCCCGAAGGGGAGCGACCCAGTACTTC.

This clonotype was seen a handful of times. The genes are TRBV18 and TRBJ1-1; tentatively, D is TRBD1 (6 bases). Germline values: CDR1 KGHSH, CDR2 LQKENI. The CDR3 length is 17 residues. Trimming pared 3 bases from V and 6 bases from J, leaving 23 bases between. CDR3 coding DNA: TGTGCCAGCTCACCGGGGAGGAACAGGGAGTATCTGGCTGAAGCTTTCTTT. This gives the protein CASSPGRNREYLAEAFF. Combining the CDR3 with reference TRBV18 and TRBJ1-1 gives the whole variable domain NAGVMQNPRHLVRRRGQEARLRCSPMKGHSHVYWYRQLPEEGLKFMVYLQKENIIDESGMPKERFSAEFPKEGPSILRIQQVVRGDSAAYFCASSPGRNREYLAEAFFGQGTRLTVV.

This clonotype was seen many times. V is TRBV7-2 and J is TRBJ1-3, with 8 bases aligning to TRBD1. Germline V gene data show CDR1 as SGHTA and CDR2 as FQGNSA. The CDR3 runs to 14 residues. V lost 4 bases, J lost 4 bases, and 3 bases stayed unmatched. For the CDR3, the DNA is TGTGCCAGCAGCTACCAGGGGGCCGGAAACACCATATATTTT. It is translated as CASSYQGAGNTIYF.

The chain recombines TRBV4-1 with TRBJ1-4; no definite D call. This CDR3 is 13 amino acids long. In germline, CDR1 is MGHRA, CDR2 YSYEKL. V was cut by 6 bases and J by 2 bases, with 7 bases left in between. The CDR3, as DNA: TGCGCCAGCAGTCGGACCACTAATGAAAAACTGTTTTTT. Translation: CASSRTTNEKLFF.

This clonotype was recorded at least ten times. The V gene is TRBV10-3, the J gene TRBJ2-1; TRBD2 might be the D (6 bases). V dropped 0 bases and J dropped 3 bases, with 24 bases sitting between them. The CDR3 is made up of 20 amino acids. Germline loops: CDR1 ENHRY, CDR2 SYGVKD. CDR3 amino acids: CAISESLVLVLANNYNEQFF. The CDR3 DNA sequence: TGTGCCATCAGTGAGTCTCTGGTCCTGGTACTAGCCAACAACTACAATGAGCAGTTCTTC.

The chain joins TRBV7-2 to TRBJ2-7; the match to TRBD2 covers 8 bases. V shed 4 bases and J 5 bases; nucleotides not matched to a gene: 13. The CDR3 is made up of 16 amino acids. Germline-derived CDR1 and CDR2 are SGHTA and FQGNSA. The CDR3 DNA reads TGTGCCAGCAGCTCTAGCGGGCTAGCGCTTAACAACGAGCAGTACTTC. Encoded protein: CASSSSGLALNNEQYF.

This clonotype has more than one count but fewer than ten. The gene calls are TRBV5-1 and TRBJ2-1; 9 positions agree with TRBD2. V lost 3 bases, J lost 4 bases, and 5 bases stayed unmatched. This CDR3 region has 15 residues. CDR1 and CDR2 from the germline V gene are SGHRS and YFSETQ. DNA for the CDR3: TGCGCCAGCAGCTCAGGACTAGCGCAATACAATGAGCAGTTCTTC. It codes for CASSSGLAQYNEQFF.

The gene calls are TRBV2 and TRBJ2-3; 8 positions match TRBD2. Germline CDR1 SNHLY, CDR2 FYNNEI. V was pared by 8 bases and J by 4 bases, with 5 bases of the junction left unmatched. This CDR3 region has 13 residues. This chain's CDR3 is CASHWTSSDTQYF. The CDR3 DNA reads TGTGCCAGCCATTGGACTAGCTCAGATACGCAGTATTTT.